The clone carrying this T cell receptor beta chain showed up many times. Antigen: not known. This specimen comes from a study of T-cell memory formation after mild COVID-19. Across the study: TCR clustering was largely donor specific. Study conclusions and caveats: CD4+ contracting clones were mainly CM and EM; CD8+ ones, EMRA. Some SARS-CoV-2-responding clones were already detected in memory before infection.

5'RACE with constant-segment primers yielded barcoded, UMI-tagged TCR alpha and TCR beta cDNA libraries. TCRdb used MiXCR to reprocess the 5' RACE reads, holding one entry per CDR3 protein. The table lists around 470,000 distinct CDR3 sequences, around 20% of them singletons. The CDR3 extends over 14 amino acids. Germline V gives CDR1 SGHKS, CDR2 YYEKEE (reference sequence). V was shortened by 4 bases and J by 2 bases, with 13 bases between the two germline ends. This sequence was found in an adult woman who had mild COVID-19 (a few samples of this study predate the infection). Cell type and time point are not known. The sample was PBMCs or a T cell subset sorted from them (not recorded which). The gene calls are TRBV5-5 and TRBJ2-7, with D perhaps TRBD1 or TRBD2 (5 bases each). As DNA, the CDR3 is TGTGCCAGCAGCCCGAATGGGGGACCCTACGAGCAGTACTTC. This gives the protein CASSPNGGPYEQYF. The entire variable domain, with the rest obtained from reference TRBV5-5 and TRBJ2-7, is as follows: DAGVTQSPTHLIKTRGQQVTLRCSPISGHKSVSWYQQVLGQGPQFIFQYYEKEERGRGNFPDRFSARQFPNYSSELNVNALLLGDSALYLCASSPNGGPYEQYFGPGTRLTVT.